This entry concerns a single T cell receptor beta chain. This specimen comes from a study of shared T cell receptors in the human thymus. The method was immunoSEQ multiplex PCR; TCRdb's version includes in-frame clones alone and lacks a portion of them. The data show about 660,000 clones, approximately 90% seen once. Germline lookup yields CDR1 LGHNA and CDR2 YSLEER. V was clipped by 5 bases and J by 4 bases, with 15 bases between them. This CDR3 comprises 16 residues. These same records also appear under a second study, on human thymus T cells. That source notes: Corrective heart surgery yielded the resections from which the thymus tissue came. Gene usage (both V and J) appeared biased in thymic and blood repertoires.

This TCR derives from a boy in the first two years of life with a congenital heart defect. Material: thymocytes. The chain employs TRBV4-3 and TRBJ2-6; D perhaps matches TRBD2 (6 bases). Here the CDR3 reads CASSSGVPRGANVLTF. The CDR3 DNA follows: TGCGCCAGCAGCTCGGGGGTCCCGCGCGGGGCCAACGTCCTGACTTTC.